This is a list of T cell receptor beta chains from one sample in a study of blood T cell repertoires in COVID-19. Produced via immunoSEQ multiplex PCR; TCRdb's table is partial and in-frame only. The table lists hundreds of thousands of clones, approximately 89% of them singletons. The sequenced sample was peripheral blood. Receptor source: a woman aged 60-75 years with COVID-19, enrolled during active disease. The CDR3 runs from the conserved cysteine through the conserved F or W. D genes are given only for firm matches. Not every row has a clone size; where given, it reads once, few, many or a size class.

size: NA; J: TRBJ2-7; V: TRBV30; D: TRBD1; length: 14; CDR3: CAWSPGQQGYEQYF; DNA: TGTGCCTGGAGTCCGGGACAGCAAGGTTACGAGCAGTACTTC
size: NA; J: TRBJ2-5; V: TRBV11-2; D: NA; length: 14; CDR3: CASSLAVGVETQYF; DNA: TGTGCCAGCAGCTTAGCGGTAGGGGTAGAGACCCAGTACTTC
size: NA; J: TRBJ2-2; V: TRBV18; D: NA; length: 13; CDR3: CASSRTETGELFF; DNA: TGTGCCAGCTCTAGGACAGAGACCGGGGAGCTGTTTTTT
size: NA; J: TRBJ2-6; V: TRBV9; D: NA; length: 18; CDR3: CASSARRDTPGGANVLTF; DNA: TGTGCCAGCAGCGCCCGCCGGGACACCCCAGGGGGGGCCAACGTCCTGACTTTC
size: NA; J: TRBJ2-1; V: TRBV2; D: TRBD2; length: 15; CDR3: CASSEGIAGGNEQFF; DNA: TGTGCCAGCAGTGAGGGTATAGCGGGGGGTAATGAGCAGTTCTTC
size: NA; J: TRBJ1-5; V: TRBV6-1; D: NA; length: 16; CDR3: CASSDEGNTRYQPQHF; DNA: TGTGCCAGCAGTGACGAAGGCAATACTAGATATCAGCCCCAGCATTTT
size: NA; J: TRBJ1-1; V: TRBV19; D: NA; length: 17; CDR3: CASSMTGLGIMNTEAFF; DNA: TGTGCCAGTAGTATGACAGGACTGGGAATCATGAACACTGAAGCTTTCTTT
size: NA; J: TRBJ2-2; V: TRBV30; D: TRBD1; length: 15; CDR3: CAWSQDRGRTGELFF; DNA: TGTGCCTGGAGTCAGGACAGGGGAAGAACCGGGGAGCTGTTTTTT
size: NA; J: TRBJ1-1; V: TRBV6-5; D: NA; length: 14; CDR3: CASSAPFGGTEAFF; DNA: TGTGCCAGCAGCGCCCCTTTCGGGGGCACTGAAGCTTTCTTT
size: NA; J: TRBJ2-1; V: TRBV5-4; D: NA; length: 15; CDR3: CASSFRLAKVFEQFF; DNA: TGTGCCAGCAGCTTTCGCCTAGCGAAGGTTTTTGAGCAGTTCTTC
size: NA; J: TRBJ1-2; V: TRBV5-1; D: TRBD1; length: 17; CDR3: CASSYRGDRGAGYGYTF; DNA: TGCGCCAGCAGCTACCGGGGGGACAGGGGAGCAGGCTATGGCTACACCTTC
size: NA; J: TRBJ2-7; V: TRBV6-5; D: TRBD2; length: 16; CDR3: CASSYLAGGLSYEQYF; DNA: TGTGCCAGCAGTTACCTTGCGGGGGGCCTCTCCTACGAGCAGTACTTC
size: NA; J: TRBJ2-7; V: TRBV14; D: TRBD1; length: 15; CDR3: CASSRTGGLTYEQYF; DNA: TGTGCCAGCAGCCGGACAGGGGGCCTAACCTACGAGCAGTACTTC
size: NA; J: TRBJ1-2; V: TRBV3-1/TRBV3-2; D: TRBD1; length: 16; CDR3: CASSLLGGAQGDGYTF; DNA: TGTGCCAGCAGCCTCCTAGGAGGGGCCCAGGGGGATGGCTACACCTTC
size: NA; J: TRBJ1-2; V: TRBV6-4; D: NA; length: 11; CDR3: CASGSAPLYTF; DNA: TGTGCCAGCGGTTCAGCGCCCCTCTACACCTTC
size: NA; J: TRBJ2-1; V: TRBV7-3; D: NA; length: 13; CDR3: CASSSREGQEAFF; DNA: TGTGCCAGCAGCTCGCGGGAAGGGCAGGAGGCGTTCTTC
size: NA; J: TRBJ1-2; V: TRBV7-3; D: TRBD1; length: 16; CDR3: CASSPTGATRNYGYTF; DNA: TGTGCCAGCAGCCCGACAGGGGCGACAAGAAATTATGGCTACACCTTC
size: NA; J: TRBJ1-4; V: TRBV27; D: NA; length: 15; CDR3: CASRAVGGNNEKLFF; DNA: TGTGCCAGCAGGGCCGTTGGGGGCAATAATGAAAAACTGTTTTTT
size: NA; J: TRBJ2-5; V: TRBV15; D: TRBD2; length: 12; CDR3: CATSRGGETQYF; DNA: TGTGCCACCAGCAGGGGGGGGGAGACCCAGTACTTC
size: few; J: TRBJ2-1; V: TRBV3-1/TRBV3-2; D: TRBD1; length: 13; CDR3: CASSRGQGGEQFF; DNA: TGTGCCAGCAGCCGAGGACAGGGCGGCGAGCAGTTCTTC